This T cell receptor (beta chain) appears in the sequencing data of a study of T cells in severe cutaneous drug reactions. Study information: A European registry, Taiwan and Thailand supplied patients during about 2010 to 2019. Blister fluid/cells and PBMC came from acute- or recovery-stage patients. Study observations and caveats: Carbamazepine-induced Stevens-Johnson syndrome or toxic epidermal necrolysis patients showed strongly raised TRBV12-4, 25% to 40% in blister cells and approximately 5% in PBMC.

The donors had carbamazepine-induced Stevens-Johnson syndrome or toxic epidermal necrolysis. Germline CDR1 and CDR2: KGHSH and LQKENI. CDR3 length: 13 amino acids. By frequency, this clonotype registers large. Its antigen remains unidentified. The iRepertoire multiplex PCR system with TCR subtype-specific primers built both bulk and single-cell libraries. Following a re-call of the multiplex PCR reads, TCRdb has one entry per CDR3 protein and lacks DNA. The sample table sets out roughly 2,500 distinct CDR3 sequences. This chain links TRBV18 with TRBJ1-2; with no DNA, the TCRdb D assignment of TRBD1 cannot be verified. The origin of this receptor is a human donor with toxic epidermal necrolysis, a severe cutaneous drug reaction. Sequenced sample: cells from a skin blister. CDR3 protein: CASSPDRSYGYTF.